A single sample gave rise to the 15 T cell receptor beta chains below, sequenced in a study of metastatic and nonmetastatic thyroid tumors. With MiXCR, TCRdb called clones anew from the PCR reads. The table lists just over 20,000 clones, roughly an eighth of them singletons, with roughly 24% in the top ten. All patients reached thyroid surgery having received no treatment beforehand. Sequencing was done on a sample of blood. The receptors come from a female donor with papillary thyroid cancer or a benign thyroid nodule (not recorded which). Some clones in this sample may be carry-over from other donors' samples.

The sample holds many counts of this clone. The chain joins TRBV7-9 to TRBJ1-3, with 8 bases lining up with TRBD1. After removal of 6 bases from V and 0 bases from J, the junction contained 4 bases not matched to a gene. The germline gives CDR1 SEHNR, CDR2 FQNEAQ (reference sequence). This CDR3 spans 15 amino acids. CDR3 sequence reads: CASRPTGGSGNTIYF. CDR3 DNA sequence: TGTGCCAGCAGACCTACAGGGGGCTCTGGAAACACCATATATTTT. The full variable domain, completed using reference TRBV7-9 and TRBJ1-3, is DTGVSQNPRHKITKRGQNVTFRCDPISEHNRLYWYRQTLGQGPEFLTYFQNEAQLEKSRLLSDRFSAERPKGSFSTLEIQRTEQGDSAMYLCASRPTGGSGNTIYFGEGSWLTVV.

Comment on this clone: A much larger clone is a single base away; this may be a read error. The chain uses TRBV5-6 and TRBJ2-7; D gene uncertain. The CDR3 loop spans 13 amino acids. The V gene's germline CDR1 is SGHDT and CDR2 YYEEEE. CDR3 nucleotide sequence: TGTGCCAGCGGCTTTGAGTTCTCCTACGAGCAGTACTTC. This translates into CASGFEFSYEQYF. Full variable domain (rest looked up from reference TRBV5-6 and TRBJ2-7): DAGVTQSPTHLIKTRGQQVTLRCSPKSGHDTVSWYQQALGQGPQFIFQYYEEEERQRGNFPDRFSGHQFPNYSSELNVNALLLGDSALYLCASGFEFSYEQYFGPGTRLTVT.

The table lists this clone with many counts. The chain has TRBV30 and TRBJ1-2; 11 bases are a match to TRBD1. Germline-derived CDR1 and CDR2 are GTSNPN and SVGIG (reference sequence). Unmatched junction bases numbered 12, after V lost 5 bases and J lost 7 bases. This CDR3 comprises 15 residues. CDR3 loop: CAWDLPDRGLAGYTF. The CDR3 DNA sequence: TGTGCCTGGGACCTACCGGACAGGGGGCTCGCTGGCTACACCTTC. Complete variable domain (other parts from reference TRBV30 and TRBJ1-2): SQTIHQWPATLVQPVGSPLSLECTVEGTSNPNLYWYRQAAGRGLQLLFYSVGIGQISSEVPQNLSASRPQDRQFILSSKKLLLSDSGFYLCAWDLPDRGLAGYTFGSGTRLTVV.

By share, this clone counts as medium-sized. The chain joins TRBV6-5 to TRBJ1-1; a possible D gene is TRBD1 (5 bases). Between the trimmed V and J ends, which lost 1 base and 4 bases, there was a span of 10 bases. This CDR3 is built from 14 residues. The germline V gene encodes CDR1 MNHEY and CDR2 SVGAGI. The CDR3 nucleotides are TGTGCCAGCAGTTACTTGGGGCAGGGCACTGAAGCTTTCTTT. Amino acid sequence: CASSYLGQGTEAFF.

This clone came up many times. The chain joins TRBV5-4 to TRBJ1-6; D remains ambiguous. Germline CDR1 reads SGHNT; CDR2 reads YYREEE (reference sequence). Between the trimmed V and J ends, which lost 4 bases and 8 bases, there was a span of 16 bases. The CDR3 loop spans 15 amino acids. CDR3 protein: CASSPSTALDSPLHF. CDR3 in DNA: TGTGCCAGCAGCCCTTCGACGGCCCTGGATTCACCCCTCCACTTT. Variable domain in full (rest from reference TRBV5-4 and TRBJ1-6): ETGVTQSPTHLIKTRGQQVTLRCSSQSGHNTVSWYQQALGQGPQFIFQYYREEENGRGNFPPRFSGLQFPNYSSELNVNALELDDSALYLCASSPSTALDSPLHFGNGTRLTVT.

This clone was seen repeatedly, ten times or more. V usage is TRBV19 and J usage is TRBJ1-2, with D tentatively TRBD1 (5 bases). CDR1 and CDR2 (germline): LNHDA, SQIVND (reference sequence). The CDR3 sequence is 15 residues long. The ends were cut back, 4 bases at V and 4 bases at J, with 16 bases in the middle. CDR3 nucleotide sequence: TGTGCCAGTAGTAAAGACAGCCTTGCCCGCTATGGCTACACCTTC. This gives the protein CASSKDSLARYGYTF.

This clone showed up just a few times. V gene TRBV7-3 combines with J gene TRBJ2-7, with 15 bases lining up with TRBD2. This CDR3 region has 17 residues. CDR1 is SGHTA, CDR2 FQGTGA, per germline. Trimming at V came to 5 bases and at J to 7 bases, leaving 12 bases not matched to a gene. CDR3 protein: CASSPTGLAGGPCEQYF. The DNA for the CDR3 is TGTGCCAGCAGCCCCACCGGACTAGCGGGAGGGCCGTGTGAGCAGTACTTC.

Turning to this clone: Mismatch with germline at one junction end may stem from a read error. The sample carries other DNA sequences with the same CDR3. The genes are TRBV5-1 and TRBJ2-2; D ambiguous. The CDR3 is 17 amino acids. Germline V CDR1 and CDR2: SGHRS, YFSETQ. CDR3 amino acids: CASSGIPGRPNTGELFF. CDR3 DNA sequence: TGCGCCAGCAGCGGTATACCTGGACGGCCGAACACAGGGGAGCTGTTTTTT. The full variable domain, with the rest looked up from reference TRBV5-1 and TRBJ2-2, is KAGVTQTPRYLIKTRGQQVTLSCSPISGHRSVSWYQQTPGQGLQFLFEYFSETQRNKGNFPGRFSGRQFSNSRSEMNVSTLELGDSALYLCASSGIPGRPNTGELFFGEGSRLTVL.

This clone was found many times. This chain connects TRBV5-1 to TRBJ1-2, with TRBD1 matching over 7 bases. The CDR3 covers 18 residues. The V gene's germline CDR1 is SGHRS and CDR2 YFSETQ. The J segment lost 0 bases and the V segment lost 4 bases, leaving 15 bases of the junction unmatched. CDR3 in DNA: TGCGCCAGCAGCCAGGGGGTTGGACAGGTGATAACTAACTATGGCTACACCTTC. Amino acids: CASSQGVGQVITNYGYTF.

This clone has at least ten counts. This chain connects TRBV27 to TRBJ2-3; D might be TRBD1 or TRBD2, each matching 5 bases. This CDR3 has 15 amino acids. The V gene lost 1 base and the J gene lost 0 bases, with 8 bases spanning the gap. The germline V gene has CDR1 MNHEY and CDR2 SMNVEV (reference sequence). The CDR3 reads CASSLWDGSTDTQYF. CDR3 DNA sequence: TGTGCCAGCAGTTTATGGGACGGAAGCACAGATACGCAGTATTTT.

The chain has TRBV20-1 and TRBJ2-2; tentative D call: TRBD2 (6 bases). The V gene's germline CDR1 is DFQATT and CDR2 SNEGSKA (reference sequence). The CDR3 length is 16 residues. Trimming took off 0 bases at V and 4 bases at J, with 15 bases between the two ends. The CDR3, as DNA: TGCAGTGCTAGAGATGTAATGCAGGGAGGCACCGGGGAGCTGTTTTTT. Its translation is CSARDVMQGGTGELFF.

This clone was counted at least ten times. The chain has TRBV9 and TRBJ2-3; D is unclear. Trimming took 1 base from V and 3 from J, leaving 9 bases between them. The CDR3 length is 14 residues. Germline-derived CDR1 and CDR2 are SGDLS and YYNGEE. The CDR3 DNA is TGTGCCAGCAGCGTAAAAGGTTGGACAGATACGCAGTATTTT. As protein: CASSVKGWTDTQYF.

This clone was recorded many times. The rearrangement links TRBV19 to TRBJ1-5; D is perhaps TRBD1 (5 bases). The CDR3 extends over 13 amino acids. Looked up from germline, CDR1 is LNHDA and CDR2 is SQIVND (reference sequence). V dropped 7 bases and J dropped 5 bases, with 12 bases sitting between them. CDR3 amino acids: CASTAWGYQPQHF. The CDR3 DNA reads TGTGCCAGTACCGCTTGGGGGTATCAGCCCCAGCATTTT.

This clone is labeled as medium-sized. This chain connects TRBV6-2 or TRBV6-3 to TRBJ2-6, with TRBD2 as a possible D gene (6 bases). Looked up from germline, CDR1 is MNHEY and CDR2 is SVGEGT. The CDR3 has 17 residues. V gave up 6 bases and J gave up 2 bases, with 17 bases separating them. DNA of the CDR3: TGTGCCAGCAGCCCGACCCGGGGGAGTCCTGGGGCCAACGTCCTGACTTTC. This gives the protein CASSPTRGSPGANVLTF.

This clone was detected many times. CDR3 sequence: CASSFLTGDGQYNEQFF. In DNA, the CDR3 is TGTGCCAGCAGCTTCTTAACGGGGGATGGACAGTACAATGAGCAGTTCTTC. The rearrangement joins TRBV7-6 to TRBJ2-1; D is possibly TRBD1 or TRBD2 (6 bases each). Per germline, CDR1 SGHVS and CDR2 FNYEAQ. The V end lost 3 bases, the J end lost 4 bases, and 19 bases lay between the germline ends. The CDR3 runs to 17 residues.